Reported below is one TCR beta chain. The CDR3 totals 14 residues. The junction had 10 bases not matched to a gene; V was cut back by 5 bases and J by 10 bases. Germline loops: CDR1 SQVTM, CDR2 ANQGSEA. The sample is drawn from a study of blood T cells in healthy people across ages. A minimum of 7 million PBMCs was isolated per sample. Together with a sample-barcoded 5' primer, a J-beta primer mix was included in a second PCR lasting 7 to 11 cycles. Each CDR3 protein gets one entry after TCRdb re-called the 5' RACE reads with MiXCR. Seen here are about 830,000 distinct CDR3 sequences, about 59% observed once, and the top ten hold roughly 25%.

The chain is built from TRBV29-1 and TRBJ2-1; the match to TRBD2 covers 11 bases. The specimen was blood. The sequence was collected from a man aged 25-45 years in good health. The CDR3: CSVTIRLAGGEQFF. The DNA for the CDR3 is TGCAGCGTTACGATAAGGCTAGCGGGAGGAGAGCAGTTCTTC.